Each of the 32 T cell receptor beta chains below was sequenced from the same sample in a study of T cell changes during pregnancy in multiple sclerosis. Profiling relied on immunoSEQ multiplex PCR, and the TCRdb table lists in-frame clones only, not all of them. Here the sample spans over 35,000 clones, 85% to 95% being singletons. The sample in question was CD8+ T cells from peripheral blood mononuclear cells, obtained in the third trimester of pregnancy. The receptors originated from a female donor with multiple sclerosis, enrolled in a pregnancy study.

The rearrangement links TRBV5-6 to TRBJ2-1; tentative D call: TRBD2 (6 bases). The CDR3 covers 18 residues. Trimming removed 5 bases from V and 0 bases from J, with 21 bases in between. CDR1 SGHDT and CDR2 YYEEEE come from the germline V gene. CDR3 nucleotide sequence: TGTGCCAGCAGACCGCGGGGTACTGGGGGGAGCTCCTACAATGAGCAGTTCTTC. Protein product: CASRPRGTGGSSYNEQFF.

The chain joins TRBV7-9 to TRBJ2-1; the D is unclear. V was cut by 5 bases and J by 2 bases, with 16 bases left in between. Germline V gene lookup returns CDR1 SEHNR and CDR2 FQNEAQ (reference sequence). The CDR3 runs 16 residues. For the CDR3, the DNA is TGTGCCAGCAGCAACAACGCCTGGCCCCCCTACAATGAGCAGTTCTTC. This gives the protein CASSNNAWPPYNEQFF. The variable domain in full, completed from reference TRBV7-9 and TRBJ2-1, reads DTGVSQNPRHKITKRGQNVTFRCDPISEHNRLYWYRQTLGQGPEFLTYFQNEAQLEKSRLLSDRFSAERPKGSFSTLEIQRTEQGDSAMYLCASSNNAWPPYNEQFFGPGTRLTVL.

The chain joins TRBV5-6 to TRBJ1-1, with a weak D call TRBD1 (5 bases). With 2 bases removed from V and 8 bases from J, the gap between germline ends came to 10 bases. The CDR3 length is 12 residues. Germline CDR1 and CDR2: SGHDT and YYEEEE. CDR3 loop: CASSLLRGEAFF. CDR3 sequence (DNA): TGTGCCAGCAGCTTACTAAGGGGAGAAGCTTTCTTT.

The rearrangement uses TRBV6-5 and TRBJ2-5; maybe TRBD2 (5 bases). The CDR3 totals 15 residues. Deletions cut 6 bases from V and 5 bases from J, with 19 bases between. CDR1 is MNHEY, CDR2 SVGAGI, per germline. This chain's CDR3 is CASSTGASLGETQYF. Here the CDR3 DNA reads TGTGCCAGCAGCACCGGAGCTAGCCTAGGGGAGACCCAGTACTTC.

The count of this clone is one. The J gene is TRBJ2-3, the V gene TRBV9; D might be TRBD1 (5 bases). The CDR3 loop spans 17 amino acids. The ends were cut back, 3 bases at V and 1 base at J, with 18 bases in the middle. Germline CDR1 reads SGDLS; CDR2 reads YYNGEE. The CDR3 nucleotides read TGTGCCAGCAGCGGACACGCCAGACAGACGGGCACAGATACGCAGTATTTT. Protein: CASSGHARQTGTDTQYF.

This rearrangement joins TRBV28 to TRBJ1-5, with D perhaps TRBD1 (6 bases). Germline-derived CDR1 and CDR2 are MDHEN and SYDVKM. Trimming removed 5 bases at V and 1 base at J, with 12 bases between. The CDR3 runs to 15 residues. CDR3 loop: CASSPTGRSNQPQHF. CDR3 in DNA: TGTGCCAGCAGTCCGACAGGTCGAAGCAATCAGCCCCAGCATTTT.

V and J are TRBV11-2 and TRBJ2-7; TRBD1 aligns across 10 bases. The CDR3 runs 15 residues. Germline values: CDR1 SGHAT, CDR2 FQNNGV. V trimming: 5 bases; J trimming: 6 bases; junction bases outside the gene matches: 10. The CDR3 bases are TGTGCCAGCAGCCAATACGGGACAGGGGTAGGCGAGCAGTACTTC. Translating gives CASSQYGTGVGEQYF.

The CDR3 region is CAWRIGERGWNEQFF. In nucleotides, the CDR3 is TGTGCCTGGAGAATTGGGGAGCGGGGGTGGAATGAGCAGTTCTTC. V gene TRBV30 combines with J gene TRBJ2-1; TRBD2 matches at 8 bases. Per the germline V gene, CDR1 is GTSNPN and CDR2 is SVGIG (reference sequence). The CDR3 is 15 residues long. J gave up 7 bases and V 3 bases, and 11 bases lay outside the gene matches.

The genes are TRBV28 and TRBJ1-1; the D gene is possibly TRBD1 (6 bases). The germline V gene encodes CDR1 MDHEN and CDR2 SYDVKM. The CDR3 is made up of 18 amino acids. V shed 0 bases and J shed 0 bases, with 17 bases lying between them. Here the CDR3 reads CASSLWSVTGYMNTEAFF. The CDR3 region has the DNA TGTGCCAGCAGTTTATGGAGTGTGACAGGCTATATGAACACTGAAGCTTTCTTT.

There are many counts of this clone. The chain joins TRBV7-9 to TRBJ2-3; 13 positions match TRBD2. The CDR3 sequence is 18 residues long. Germline values: CDR1 SEHNR, CDR2 FQNEAQ (reference sequence). Trimming cost V 5 bases and J 0 bases; bases outside gene matches: 8. As DNA, the CDR3 is TGTGCCAGCAGCCCCAGGACTAGCGGGAGAGACAGCACAGATACGCAGTATTTT. Protein: CASSPRTSGRDSTDTQYF.

V is TRBV29-1 and J is TRBJ2-6, with a possible D match to TRBD1 (5 bases). The V end lost 7 bases, the J end lost 0 bases, and 10 bases lay between the germline ends. CDR3 size: 14 residues. CDR1 and CDR2 from the germline V gene are SQVTM and ANQGSEA. The DNA of the CDR3 is TGCAGCGCCTGGGGCCTCTCTGGGGCCAACGTCCTGACTTTC. This sequence encodes CSAWGLSGANVLTF.

The chain uses TRBV28 and TRBJ2-7; 10 bases match TRBD1. The germline gives CDR1 MDHEN, CDR2 SYDVKM. The CDR3 has 17 amino acids. Losses at the gene ends were 5 bases for V and 0 bases for J; bases not matched to a gene: 10. In DNA, the CDR3 is TGTGCCAGCAGTCTGGAGGGACAGGGGTATCACTCCTACGAGCAGTACTTC. It encodes CASSLEGQGYHSYEQYF.

The gene calls are TRBV5-6 and TRBJ1-2; D remains ambiguous. V was clipped by 4 bases and J by 13 bases, with 17 bases between them. The CDR3 length is 12 residues. The germline V gene encodes CDR1 SGHDT and CDR2 YYEEEE. The CDR3 DNA reads TGTGCCAGCAGCAGTGAGTCTTTCCCATCCACCTTC. This translates into CASSSESFPSTF.

The V gene is TRBV5-5, the J gene TRBJ1-1, with no clear D. The V gene lost 0 bases and the J gene lost 1 base, with 10 bases spanning the gap. The CDR3 covers 15 residues. Per germline, CDR1 SGHKS and CDR2 YYEKEE (reference sequence). As DNA, the CDR3 is TGTGCCAGCAGCTTGGCCGGAGTAGAGAACACTGAAGCTTTCTTT. Its protein is CASSLAGVENTEAFF.

The rearrangement uses TRBV11-2 and TRBJ1-2, with D maybe TRBD1 (6 bases). Germline assignment: CDR1 SGHAT and CDR2 FQNNGV. V was shortened by 5 bases and J by 3 bases, with 19 bases between the two germline ends. This CDR3 spans 16 amino acids. The CDR3 region is CASSPSYRTGYYGYTF. The CDR3 DNA reads TGTGCCAGCAGCCCATCCTATCGTACAGGGTACTATGGCTACACCTTC.

This clone showed up just a few times. The chain combines TRBV2 with TRBJ1-4, with 7 bases that match TRBD1. CDR1 is SNHLY and CDR2 is FYNNEI in the germline V gene. The CDR3 totals 16 residues. J lost 0 bases, V lost 5 bases, and 6 bases had no gene match. The CDR3 reads CASSLRQGATNEKLFF. The CDR3 nucleotides read TGTGCCAGCAGTCTCCGACAGGGAGCAACTAATGAAAAACTGTTTTTT.

The chain uses TRBV5-1 and TRBJ2-1; the match to TRBD2 covers 10 bases. Losses at the gene ends were 4 bases for V and 7 bases for J; bases not matched to a gene: 11. The CDR3 has 16 residues. Per the germline V gene, CDR1 is SGHRS and CDR2 is YFSETQ. The CDR3 DNA reads TGCGCCAGCAGCGGGGAGCGGGAGGGCCTTCTGAATGAGCAGTTCTTC. Translated: CASSGEREGLLNEQFF. The whole variable domain, filled in from reference TRBV5-1 and TRBJ2-1, reads KAGVTQTPRYLIKTRGQQVTLSCSPISGHRSVSWYQQTPGQGLQFLFEYFSETQRNKGNFPGRFSGRQFSNSRSEMNVSTLELGDSALYLCASSGEREGLLNEQFFGPGTRLTVL.

V and J are TRBV9 and TRBJ1-2; 7 bases agree with TRBD1. Germline values: CDR1 SGDLS, CDR2 YYNGEE. The CDR3 consists of 15 residues. The J segment lost 0 bases and the V segment lost 6 bases, leaving 8 bases of the junction unmatched. The CDR3 region has the DNA TGTGCCAGCAATGGGCAGGGGGTGTCTAACTATGGCTACACCTTC. Translation: CASNGQGVSNYGYTF.

The rearrangement joins TRBV14 to TRBJ2-5; TRBD1 might be the D (6 bases). Deletions cut 3 bases from V and 6 bases from J, with 14 bases between. This CDR3 region has 14 residues. CDR1 and CDR2 (germline): SGHDN, FVKESK. The CDR3 here is CASSHQGIMQTQYF. CDR3 DNA sequence: TGTGCCAGCAGCCACCAGGGGATTATGCAGACCCAGTACTTC.

The chain uses TRBV18 and TRBJ2-2; 10 nucleotides match TRBD2. Germline-derived CDR1 and CDR2 are KGHSH and LQKENI. CDR3 size: 16 residues. With 3 bases clipped from V and 7 bases from J, the junction kept 8 bases outside the gene matches. The CDR3 nucleotides read TGTGCCAGCTCACCCCTAGCGGGAGAAAGGAACGGGGAGCTGTTTTTT. Translating gives CASSPLAGERNGELFF. Based on the CDR3 plus reference TRBV18 and TRBJ2-2, the full variable domain is NAGVMQNPRHLVRRRGQEARLRCSPMKGHSHVYWYRQLPEEGLKFMVYLQKENIIDESGMPKERFSAEFPKEGPSILRIQQVVRGDSAAYFCASSPLAGERNGELFFGEGSRLTVL.

This chain links TRBV7-3 with TRBJ2-1; TRBD2 aligns across 10 bases. The CDR3 consists of 18 residues. Trimming cost V 0 bases and J 3 bases; bases outside gene matches: 8. CDR1 is SGHTA and CDR2 is FQGTGA in the germline V gene. In DNA, the CDR3 is TGTGCCAGCAGCTTAACTACCGCCTGGACTAGCGGCTACAATGAGCAGTTCTTC. Translation: CASSLTTAWTSGYNEQFF.

The chain couples TRBV4-3 to TRBJ2-7; weak D call: TRBD2 (8 bases). The length of the CDR3 is 19 residues. V was pared by 4 bases and J by 0 bases, with 25 bases between. Looked up from germline, CDR1 is LGHNA and CDR2 is YSLEER. Here the CDR3 DNA reads TGCGCCAGCAGCCTCCCGATCGAGGCAGCGGGGGACAGCTCCTACGAGCAGTACTTC. It codes for CASSLPIEAAGDSSYEQYF.

V and J are TRBV2 and TRBJ2-7; no definite D call. The germline V and J ends were trimmed by 4 bases and 3 bases, with 10 bases remaining between them. Per the germline V gene, CDR1 is SNHLY and CDR2 is FYNNEI. This CDR3 spans 13 amino acids. As DNA, the CDR3 is TGTGCCAGCAGTGTTCGACTCAACTACGAGCAGTACTTC. Its protein product is CASSVRLNYEQYF.

The chain employs TRBV30 and TRBJ1-1; tentative D call: TRBD1 (5 bases). The V end was cut by 4 bases, the J end by 0 bases, with 15 bases between. Germline V gene lookup returns CDR1 GTSNPN and CDR2 SVGIG (reference sequence). This CDR3 region has 15 residues. The CDR3 sequence is CAWTSGMVMNTEAFF. The DNA of the CDR3 is TGTGCCTGGACCTCAGGGATGGTCATGAACACTGAAGCTTTCTTT.

The chain has TRBV27 and TRBJ2-7; 7 bases line up with TRBD1. The germline V gene encodes CDR1 MNHEY and CDR2 SMNVEV (reference sequence). With V trimmed by 6 bases and J by 5 bases, 1 base remained unmatched. The CDR3 is 11 residues long. This chain's CDR3 is CASRTGNEQYF. The CDR3 DNA sequence: TGTGCCAGCAGGACAGGGAACGAGCAGTACTTC.

J is TRBJ2-7 and V is TRBV11-3; 11 bases fit TRBD2. The CDR3 totals 15 residues. CDR1 SGHNT and CDR2 YENEEA come from the germline V gene. J gave up 2 bases and V 3 bases, and 3 bases lay outside the gene matches. Here the CDR3 reads CASSFGTSGPYEQYF. The CDR3 DNA sequence: TGTGCCAGCAGCTTCGGGACTAGCGGCCCCTACGAGCAGTACTTC.

In regard to this clone: Distinct nucleotide sequences in the sample also encode this CDR3. This chain connects TRBV27 to TRBJ2-7; TRBD2 aligns across 10 bases. The CDR3 spans 14 residues. The germline CDR1 and CDR2 sequences are MNHEY and SMNVEV (reference sequence). The V and J ends lost 3 bases and 3 bases, in that order; junction bases with no gene match: 2. The DNA of the CDR3 is TGTGCCAGCAGTTTGTCTAGCGGGAGCTACGAGCAGTACTTC. Residues: CASSLSSGSYEQYF.

The chain links TRBV5-8 to TRBJ1-1; no definite D call. The CDR3 is made up of 14 amino acids. Germline lookup yields CDR1 SGHTS and CDR2 YDEGEE. Trimming stripped 0 bases from V and 3 bases from J, with 9 bases between. CDR3: CASSLAWEDTEAFF. For the CDR3, the DNA is TGTGCCAGCAGCTTGGCCTGGGAGGACACTGAAGCTTTCTTT.

V and J are TRBV7-8 and TRBJ2-3; 9 bases line up with TRBD2. The V gene end was trimmed by 2 bases and the J gene end by 2 bases; junction bases not matched to a gene: 5. The CDR3 consists of 16 residues. Germline assignment: CDR1 SGHVS and CDR2 FQNEAQ. The CDR3 DNA sequence: TGTGCCAGCAGCTTAAGGCGGGAGGGGAACACAGATACGCAGTATTTT. Its translation: CASSLRREGNTDTQYF.

The J gene is TRBJ2-7, the V gene TRBV7-9, with 10 bases aligning to TRBD1. Germline V lookup: CDR1 SEHNR, CDR2 FQNEAQ (reference sequence). With V trimmed by 4 bases and J by 9 bases, 12 bases remained unmatched. The CDR3 is 15 amino acids. The CDR3 nucleotides are TGTGCCAGCAGCTCGCATCCGAGACAGGGGGCCAGGCAGTACTTC. Protein: CASSSHPRQGARQYF.

This CDR3 reads CASRAGNNEQFF. As DNA, the CDR3 is TGTGCCAGTAGGGCGGGGAACAATGAGCAGTTCTTC. The V call is TRBV19, the J call TRBJ2-1; maybe TRBD2 (6 bases). Germline V lookup: CDR1 LNHDA, CDR2 SQIVND (reference sequence). Between the trimmed V and J ends, which lost 6 bases and 5 bases, there was a span of 8 bases. The CDR3 consists of 12 residues.

The rearrangement uses TRBV7-8 and TRBJ1-3; D not certain. This CDR3 contains 13 residues. The V end was cut by 5 bases, the J end by 3 bases, with 8 bases between. CDR1 and CDR2 (germline): SGHVS, FQNEAQ. The CDR3 sequence is CASSPTNGNTIYF. CDR3 nucleotide sequence: TGTGCCAGCAGCCCTACCAATGGAAACACCATATATTTT.